Presented here are 22 T cell receptor beta chains from one specimen sequenced in a study of blood T cell repertoires in COVID-19. The table came from immunoSEQ multiplex PCR; TCRdb's copy has only in-frame clones and leaves some out. The sample yields 52,000 or so clones, 86% seen once. The sample comprised peripheral blood. These TCRs come from a human donor in a cohort sampled during active COVID-19.

This chain joins TRBV5-1 and TRBJ1-1, with a weak D call TRBD1 (6 bases). The germline CDR1 and CDR2 sequences are SGHRS and YFSETQ. There are 15 residues in the CDR3. Trimming cost V 3 bases and J 1 base, with 13 bases left between them. The CDR3 DNA reads TGCGCCAGCAGCTGGACAGTTGCGGGGAACACTGAAGCTTTCTTT. Its translation: CASSWTVAGNTEAFF.

This chain joins TRBV3-1 (or the pseudogene TRBV3-2) and TRBJ1-3, with D possibly matching TRBD1 (6 bases). CDR1 and CDR2 from the germline V gene are LGHDT and YNNKEL (reference sequence). Trimming left V 3 bases short and J 0 bases short, with 12 bases between. CDR3 size: 16 residues. CDR3 sequence: CASSQGWGPSGNTIYF. As DNA, the CDR3 is TGTGCCAGCAGCCAGGGATGGGGGCCCTCTGGAAACACCATATATTTT.

The chain links TRBV10-3 to TRBJ1-1, with D tentatively TRBD1 (6 bases). The CDR3 loop spans 15 amino acids. The V gene's germline CDR1 is ENHRY and CDR2 SYGVKD. Trimming took off 6 bases at V and 4 bases at J, with 18 bases between the two ends. The CDR3: CAISPSTGRGTEAFF. CDR3 bases: TGTGCCATCAGCCCATCTACAGGGAGGGGCACTGAAGCTTTCTTT.

The rearrangement links TRBV5-1 to TRBJ1-4; possible D gene TRBD1, 6 bases. This CDR3 has 16 residues. Looked up from germline, CDR1 is SGHRS and CDR2 is YFSETQ. Between the trimmed V and J ends, which lost 4 bases and 0 bases, there was a span of 13 bases. CDR3 sequence reads: CASSPRQDATNEKLFF. DNA for the CDR3: TGCGCCAGCAGCCCCCGACAGGATGCAACTAATGAAAAACTGTTTTTT.

This chain links TRBV2 with TRBJ2-1; 7 bases line up with TRBD2. This CDR3 spans 14 amino acids. Germline V gene lookup returns CDR1 SNHLY and CDR2 FYNNEI. V shed 9 bases and J 3 bases; nucleotides not matched to a gene: 8. CDR3 sequence reads: CASLAEIGYNEQFF. The CDR3 region has the DNA TGTGCCAGTCTAGCGGAAATCGGCTACAATGAGCAGTTCTTC. The full variable domain, with the rest looked up from reference TRBV2 and TRBJ2-1, is EPEVTQTPSHQVTQMGQEVILRCVPISNHLYFYWYRQILGQKVEFLVSFYNNEISEKSEIFDDQFSVERPDGSNFTLKIRSTKLEDSAMYFCASLAEIGYNEQFFGPGTRLTVL.

This rearrangement joins TRBV5-5 to TRBJ1-4; no firm D call. Germline V gene data show CDR1 as SGHKS and CDR2 as YYEKEE (reference sequence). The ends were cut back, 0 bases at V and 7 bases at J, with 4 bases in the middle. The CDR3 has 12 residues. CDR3 region: CASSLVFEKLFF. CDR3 DNA: TGTGCCAGCAGCTTGGTCTTTGAAAAACTGTTTTTT.

This clone showed up just once. The rearrangement uses TRBV27 and TRBJ2-5, with D possibly matching TRBD1 (5 bases). Per germline, CDR1 MNHEY and CDR2 SMNVEV (reference sequence). V was trimmed by 7 bases and J by 5 bases, leaving 17 bases between them. CDR3 length equals 14 residues. The CDR3 protein is CASKRWLSGETQYF. The DNA of the CDR3 is TGTGCCAGCAAACGCTGGCTGTCAGGGGAGACCCAGTACTTC.

The gene calls are TRBV19 and TRBJ1-2; D gene unclear. The germline V gene encodes CDR1 LNHDA and CDR2 SQIVND (reference sequence). V was pared by 3 bases and J by 5 bases, with 10 bases between. The CDR3 spans 13 residues. The CDR3 region has the DNA TGTGCCAGTAGTATCGTACTTTCTTATGGCTACACCTTC. Amino acid sequence: CASSIVLSYGYTF.

The chain carries TRBV2 and TRBJ2-7; 8 bases are shared with TRBD1. This CDR3 comprises 14 residues. J lost 1 base, V lost 6 bases, and 5 bases had no gene match. Germline lookup yields CDR1 SNHLY and CDR2 FYNNEI. Written as DNA, the CDR3 is TGTGCCAGCAGGTCACAGGGGGGTTCCTACGAGCAGTACTTC. Translating it yields CASRSQGGSYEQYF.

This rearrangement joins TRBV2 to TRBJ1-2, with no clear D. The CDR3 is made up of 13 amino acids. V lost 6 bases to trimming and J lost 0 bases, with 8 bases between them. Germline CDR1 and CDR2: SNHLY and FYNNEI. The CDR3 loop is CASRETANYGYTF. For the CDR3, the DNA is TGTGCCAGCAGAGAAACAGCTAACTATGGCTACACCTTC.

J is TRBJ2-3 and V is TRBV30; TRBD2 might be the D (6 bases). The length of the CDR3 is 15 residues. Trimming took 6 bases from V and 2 from J, leaving 18 bases between them. Germline V gives CDR1 GTSNPN, CDR2 SVGIG (reference sequence). Here the CDR3 reads CACPPRGGNTDTQYF. In nucleotides, the CDR3 is TGTGCCTGCCCCCCCCGTGGGGGGAACACAGATACGCAGTATTTT.

The V call is TRBV6-2 or TRBV6-3, the J call TRBJ1-1; D perhaps matches TRBD1 (5 bases). The ends were cut back, 5 bases at V and 5 bases at J, with 12 bases in the middle. CDR3 length equals 13 residues. Germline loops: CDR1 MNHEY, CDR2 SVGEGT. This CDR3 is CASSNQGVTEAFF. The CDR3 DNA reads TGTGCCAGCAGTAATCAGGGCGTGACTGAAGCTTTCTTT.

This rearrangement joins TRBV2 to TRBJ2-3; D is possibly TRBD2 (6 bases). Germline lookup yields CDR1 SNHLY and CDR2 FYNNEI. V dropped 8 bases and J dropped 0 bases, with 15 bases sitting between them. The CDR3 is 15 residues long. CDR3 in DNA: TGTGCCAGCTCCGGGGGAGATATTAGCACAGATACGCAGTATTTT. It yields the protein CASSGGDISTDTQYF.

This clone was observed a single time. This rearrangement joins TRBV7-8 to TRBJ1-5; TRBD1 matches at 8 bases. The junction had 14 bases not matched to a gene; V was cut back by 3 bases and J by 13 bases. Germline-derived CDR1 and CDR2 are SGHVS and FQNEAQ. The CDR3 has 15 residues. DNA for the CDR3: TGTGCCAGCAGCTTCCAGGGGGCAAGGGGCCGGCCTCAGCATTTT. It translates to CASSFQGARGRPQHF.

The rearrangement uses TRBV6-4 and TRBJ1-6; D remains unclear. Germline assignment: CDR1 MRHNA and CDR2 SNTAGT. This CDR3 region has 14 residues. V lost 6 bases, J lost 1 base, and 7 bases lay in between. In DNA, the CDR3 is TGTGCCAGCAGACAGTCTTCCTATAATTCACCCCTCCACTTT. Its protein is CASRQSSYNSPLHF.

The chain has TRBV9 and TRBJ2-3, with D hard to call. V was trimmed by 2 bases and J by 6 bases, leaving 10 bases between them. The CDR3 consists of 13 residues. CDR1 and CDR2 (germline): SGDLS, YYNGEE. The CDR3 DNA sequence: TGTGCCAGCAGCGTTCGAGCTGCGGATACGCAGTATTTT. The encoded protein is CASSVRAADTQYF.

J is TRBJ2-3 and V is TRBV4-1; 8 bases fit TRBD2. The ends lost 2 bases at V and 5 bases at J; junction bases unmatched: 6. This CDR3 has 15 residues. CDR1 is MGHRA, CDR2 YSYEKL, per germline. For the CDR3, the DNA is TGCGCCAGCAGCCAATTAGCGGGAACGGGAGATACGCAGTATTTT. Translation: CASSQLAGTGDTQYF.

This clone was seen only once. This chain connects TRBV19 to TRBJ1-2; D is unclear. This CDR3 region has 15 residues. CDR1 and CDR2 (germline): LNHDA, SQIVND (reference sequence). V shed 6 bases and J shed 6 bases, with 20 bases lying between them. CDR3 residues: CASSRWEDLRHGYTF. The CDR3 bases are TGTGCCAGTAGCCGATGGGAGGACCTACGACATGGCTACACCTTC.

This chain connects TRBV25-1 to TRBJ2-3, with a weak D call TRBD2 (5 bases). The germline CDR1 and CDR2 sequences are MGHDK and SYGVNS. The V end was cut by 8 bases, the J end by 1 base, with 16 bases between. The CDR3 runs 15 residues. The CDR3 reads CASYCSVIRTDTQYF. DNA for the CDR3: TGTGCCAGCTACTGTAGCGTCATCCGCACAGATACGCAGTATTTT. The full variable domain, its missing parts supplied by reference TRBV25-1 and TRBJ2-3, is EADIYQTPRYLVIGTGKKITLECSQTMGHDKMYWYQQDPGMELHLIHYSYGVNSTEKGDLSSESTVSRIRTEHFPLTLESARPSHTSQYLCASYCSVIRTDTQYFGPGTRLTVL.

The rearrangement joins TRBV7-9 to TRBJ2-2, with 10 bases matching TRBD1. This CDR3 is 15 amino acids long. The germline V gene has CDR1 SEHNR and CDR2 FQNEAQ (reference sequence). V shed 5 bases, J shed 6 bases, and the junction held 6 bases outside the gene matches. CDR3 DNA sequence: TGTGCCAGCAGCCCTGGACAGGGGGGTCCCGGGGAGCTGTTTTTT. Amino acids: CASSPGQGGPGELFF.

The genes are TRBV10-3 and TRBJ1-2; TRBD1 is a possible D gene (6 bases). Trimming removed 10 bases at V and 8 bases at J, with 17 bases between. The CDR3 sequence is 12 residues long. CDR1 is ENHRY and CDR2 is SYGVKD in the germline V gene. CDR3 DNA sequence: TGTGCCACGAAGGGGGGGGCGCGAGGCTACACCTTC. This translates into CATKGGARGYTF.

This clone has more than one count but fewer than ten. The J gene is TRBJ2-3, the V gene TRBV9, with 9 bases lining up with TRBD2. The CDR3 runs to 17 residues. Trimming cost V 0 bases and J 1 base; bases outside gene matches: 6. Germline V gene data show CDR1 as SGDLS and CDR2 as YYNGEE. In nucleotides, the CDR3 is TGTGCCAGCAGCGTAGAAAGCGGGGGGAGAGGCACAGATACGCAGTATTTT. Its protein is CASSVESGGRGTDTQYF.